This T cell receptor beta chain was sequenced in a study of blood T cell repertoires in COVID-19. Study-level background: Sample material is recorded as cDNA or gDNA derived from T cells, B-cell-depleted T cells, or PBMCs.

CDR1 is LNHDA, CDR2 SQIVND, per germline (reference sequence). Trimming cost V 3 bases and J 4 bases; bases outside gene matches: 14. The CDR3 is 17 residues long. The assay was immunoSEQ multiplex PCR, and TCRdb's table has in-frame clones only and misses some. The table shows around 140,000 clones, with roughly 82% occurring only once. This clone was counted once. The source of this sequence is a human donor in a cohort sampled during active COVID-19. The V and J genes are TRBV19 and TRBJ2-5; TRBD2 matches at 7 bases. Sequences were obtained from peripheral blood. CDR3 sequence (DNA): TGTGCCAGTAGTATGCCCGGGCGAGCGGGGCTCCCAGAGACCCAGTACTTC. Translating gives CASSMPGRAGLPETQYF.